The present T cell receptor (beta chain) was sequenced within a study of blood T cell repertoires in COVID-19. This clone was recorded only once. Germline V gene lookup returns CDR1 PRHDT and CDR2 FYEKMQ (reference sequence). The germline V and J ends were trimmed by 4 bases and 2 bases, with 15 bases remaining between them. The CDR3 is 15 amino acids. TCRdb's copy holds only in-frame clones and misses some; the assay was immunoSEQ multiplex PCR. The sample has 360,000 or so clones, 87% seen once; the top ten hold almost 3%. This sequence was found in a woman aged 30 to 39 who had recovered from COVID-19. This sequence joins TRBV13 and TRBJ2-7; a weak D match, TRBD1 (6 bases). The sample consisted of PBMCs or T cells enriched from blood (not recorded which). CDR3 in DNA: TGTGCCAGCAGCTCCTCCGGGACAAATACCTACGAGCAGTACTTC. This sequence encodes CASSSSGTNTYEQYF.